A single sample gave rise to the 3 T cell receptor beta chains below, sequenced in a study of CD8+CD57+ T cells in acquired aplastic anemia (dated by TCRdb to 2016 to 2019). TCRdb lists the instrument as Illumina HiSeq 2000. Profiling of TCR beta VDJ combinations and CDR3 sequences used genomic DNA as the template. The public reads were reanalyzed by TCRdb: fastp trimming at Q25, MiXCR alignment, in-frame beta chains only. Each entry merges the rows of one CDR3 protein and shows their most common DNA and genes. Present in this sample are under 200,000 distinct CDR3 sequences, less than 50% of which were seen just once. The top ten clones comprise around 3.2% of the sample. Flow cytometry had shown CD8+CD57+ cell expansion in the patients selected for sequencing. The sequencing input was sorted CD4+, CD8+, or CD8+CD57+ T cells (not recorded which) from PBMCs. The receptors originated from a human donor with aplastic anemia.

The rearrangement joins TRBV2 to TRBJ1-6, with D possibly being TRBD1 (5 bases). This CDR3 is 16 amino acids long. From germline, CDR1 is SNHLY and CDR2 FYNNEI. V was cut by 3 bases and J by 6 bases, with 15 bases left in between. The CDR3 loop is CASSDPRGGANSPLHF. CDR3 nucleotide sequence: TGTGCCAGCAGTGATCCTCGGGGAGGGGCTAATTCACCCCTCCACTTT.

This clonotype was seen a handful of times. This chain connects TRBV15 to TRBJ1-6, with TRBD1 matching over 7 bases. The trim removed 5 bases at V and 7 bases at J, leaving 5 bases unmatched. Germline V lookup: CDR1 LNHNV, CDR2 YYDKDF (reference sequence). The CDR3 extends over 14 amino acids. CDR3 amino acids: CATSQRDRNSPLHF. CDR3 bases: TGTGCCACCAGCCAGCGGGACAGAAATTCACCCCTCCACTTT.

Comment on this clonotype: Since a much larger clone is just one base distant, this may be a read error. The CDR3 does not close with the conserved phenylalanine or tryptophan, likely indicating a read error. This chain uses TRBV6-1 with TRBJ1-5; 10 bases agree with TRBD1. This CDR3 has 14 amino acids. The junction had 3 bases not matched to a gene; V was cut back by 3 bases and J by 7 bases. The germline CDR1 and CDR2 sequences are MNHNS and SASEGT. CDR3 amino acids: CASSEGQGRQPQHS. The CDR3 nucleotides read TGTGCCAGCAGTGAGGGACAGGGGCGGCAGCCCCAGCATTCT.